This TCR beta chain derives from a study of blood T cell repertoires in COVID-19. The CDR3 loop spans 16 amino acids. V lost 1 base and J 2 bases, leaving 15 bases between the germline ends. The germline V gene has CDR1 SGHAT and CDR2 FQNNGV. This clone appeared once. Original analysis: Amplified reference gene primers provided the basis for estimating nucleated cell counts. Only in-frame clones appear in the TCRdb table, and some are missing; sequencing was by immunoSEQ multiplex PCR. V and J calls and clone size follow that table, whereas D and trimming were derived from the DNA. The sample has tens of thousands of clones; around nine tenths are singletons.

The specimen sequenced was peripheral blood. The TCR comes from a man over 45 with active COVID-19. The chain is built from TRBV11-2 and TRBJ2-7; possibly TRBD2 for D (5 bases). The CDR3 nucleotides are TGTGCCAGCAGCTTAGCTCGACGCCACGGGACCTACGAGCAGTACTTC. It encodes CASSLARRHGTYEQYF.